This TCR beta chain was sequenced during a study of T cells after yellow fever vaccination. Points on this clonotype: Its antigen is not known.

Points from the study as a whole: After the booster, nearly 98% of CD4 and approximately 90% of CD8 primary-response clones were re-detected. The study found a weaker secondary response that peaked faster, day 5 versus 15. Overall, a small share of clonotypes was seen in both CD4 and CD8 compartments.

UMIs were added to TCR cDNA along with a universal primer site when it was made by 5'RACE template switching. One entry per CDR3 protein results from TCRdb running MiXCR on the 5' RACE reads. The data hold roughly 350,000 distinct CDR3 sequences, with over 3.5% observed a single time. This CDR3 is 18 amino acids long. Germline-derived CDR1 and CDR2 are DFQATT and SNEGSKA (reference sequence). Trimming at V came to 6 bases and at J to 1 base, leaving 19 bases not matched to a gene. The chain employs TRBV20-1 and TRBJ2-3; TRBD2 matches 7 bases. The sample was PBMCs, taken 5 days after the yellow fever booster vaccination. The receptor was derived from a man in his late teens or twenties who received the YFV17D yellow fever vaccine. CDR3 nucleotides: TGCAGTGCAATAACACTGGGGAGCGGGGCTACCCGCACAGATACGCAGTATTTT. This encodes CSAITLGSGATRTDTQYF.